This TCR beta chain stems from a study of cytomegalovirus exposure and HLA in healthy donors. Study results and caveats: An Asian-associated ancestry cluster reportedly showed fewer N-insertions than the approximately 650-donor mean in a later analysis. By a later analysis, the bulk of CMV-associated TCR beta chains appeared HLA-restricted. Further analysis, carried out later, found HLA-associated TCR beta chains more clonally expanded than equally common other chains.

PCR primers comprised 60 Vbeta and 13 Jbeta primers. The table came from immunoSEQ multiplex PCR; TCRdb's copy has only in-frame clones and leaves some out. The table records about 190,000 clones, 80% of them present only once. A remark on this clone: The antigen is undetermined.

The CDR3 is 14 residues long. The germline V and J ends were trimmed by 2 bases and 4 bases, with 11 bases remaining between them. Germline V gene lookup returns CDR1 ENHRY and CDR2 SYGVKD. The TCR sequence derives from a man in his forties or fifties in good health and CMV-seropositive. The genes are TRBV10-3 and TRBJ1-1, with D perhaps TRBD1 (5 bases). What was sequenced was PBMCs. In nucleotides, the CDR3 is TGTGCCATCAGTGAGGAATCGGGGGGCACTGAAGCTTTCTTT. The encoded protein is CAISEESGGTEAFF.